A single sample is the source of the 2 T cell receptor beta chains below, sequenced in a study of cytomegalovirus exposure and HLA in healthy donors. Use of 60 Vbeta and 13 Jbeta primers characterized the PCR. Libraries were prepared by immunoSEQ multiplex PCR; TCRdb keeps only in-frame clonotypes and omits some of them. The repertoire holds about 94,000 clones, with roughly 80% as singletons. The specimen sequenced was PBMCs. The receptors stem from a woman aged 55-69 years in good health and CMV-seronegative.

The chain has TRBV5-1 and TRBJ1-4; a weak D match, TRBD1 (6 bases). V lost 2 bases, J lost 0 bases, and 8 bases lay in between. Germline CDR1 and CDR2: SGHRS and YFSETQ. The CDR3 is 15 residues long. CDR3 nucleotides: TGCGCCAGCAGCTTAGCAGGGGCAACTAATGAAAAACTGTTTTTT. This translates into CASSLAGATNEKLFF.

This chain connects TRBV13 to TRBJ1-1; D is unclear. The length of the CDR3 is 11 residues. Trimming removed 6 bases at V and 3 bases at J, with 5 bases between. CDR1 is PRHDT, CDR2 FYEKMQ, per germline (reference sequence). The DNA for the CDR3 is TGTGCCAGCAGAGTAGACACTGAAGCTTTCTTT. This sequence encodes CASRVDTEAFF. Based on the CDR3 plus reference TRBV13 and TRBJ1-1, the full variable domain is AAGVIQSPRHLIKEKRETATLKCYPIPRHDTVYWYQQGPGQDPQFLISFYEKMQSDKGSIPDRFSAQQFSDYHSELNMSSLELGDSALYFCASRVDTEAFFGQGTRLTVV.